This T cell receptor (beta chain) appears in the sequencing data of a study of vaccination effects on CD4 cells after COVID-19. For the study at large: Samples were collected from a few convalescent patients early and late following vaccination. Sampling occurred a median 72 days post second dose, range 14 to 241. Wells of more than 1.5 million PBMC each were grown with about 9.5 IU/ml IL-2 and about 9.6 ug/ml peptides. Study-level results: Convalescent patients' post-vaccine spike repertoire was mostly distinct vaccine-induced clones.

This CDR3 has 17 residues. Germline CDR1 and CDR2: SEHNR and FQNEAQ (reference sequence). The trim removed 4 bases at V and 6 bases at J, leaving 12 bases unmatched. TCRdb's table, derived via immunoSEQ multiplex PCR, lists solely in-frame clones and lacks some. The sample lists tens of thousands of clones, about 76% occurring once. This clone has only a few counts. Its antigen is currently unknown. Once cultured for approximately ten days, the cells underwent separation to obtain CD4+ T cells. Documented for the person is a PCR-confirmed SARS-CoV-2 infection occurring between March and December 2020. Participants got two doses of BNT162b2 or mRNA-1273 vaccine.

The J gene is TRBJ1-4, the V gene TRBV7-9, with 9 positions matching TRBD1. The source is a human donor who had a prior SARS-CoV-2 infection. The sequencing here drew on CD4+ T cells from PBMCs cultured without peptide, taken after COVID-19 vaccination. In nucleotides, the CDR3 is TGTGCCAGCAGCTCGGGACAGGGAGGAGGGGTCGATGAAAAACTGTTTTTT. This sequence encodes CASSSGQGGGVDEKLFF.